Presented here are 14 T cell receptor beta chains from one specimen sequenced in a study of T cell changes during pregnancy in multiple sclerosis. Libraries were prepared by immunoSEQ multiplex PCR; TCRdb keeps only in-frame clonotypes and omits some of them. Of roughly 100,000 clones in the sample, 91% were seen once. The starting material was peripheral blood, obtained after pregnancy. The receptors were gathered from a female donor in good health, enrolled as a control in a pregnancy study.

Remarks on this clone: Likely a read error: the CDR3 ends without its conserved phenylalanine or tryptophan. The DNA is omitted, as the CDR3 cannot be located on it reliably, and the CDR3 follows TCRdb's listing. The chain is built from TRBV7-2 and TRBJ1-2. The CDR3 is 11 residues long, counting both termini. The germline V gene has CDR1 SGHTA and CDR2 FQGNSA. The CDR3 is CASSLASRWRV.

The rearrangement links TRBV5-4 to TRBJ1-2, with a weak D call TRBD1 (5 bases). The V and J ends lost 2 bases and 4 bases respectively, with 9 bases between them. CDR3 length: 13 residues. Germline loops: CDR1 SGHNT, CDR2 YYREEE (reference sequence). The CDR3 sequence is CASSFDDSYGYTF. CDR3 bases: TGTGCCAGCAGCTTCGACGACAGCTATGGCTACACCTTC.

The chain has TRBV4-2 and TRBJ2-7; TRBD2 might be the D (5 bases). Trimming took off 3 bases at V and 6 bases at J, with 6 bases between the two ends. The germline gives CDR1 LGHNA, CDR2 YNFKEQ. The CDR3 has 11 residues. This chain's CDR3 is CASSQGAEQYF. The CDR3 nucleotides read TGTGCCAGCAGCCAGGGAGCCGAGCAGTACTTC.

CDR3 DNA: TGTGCCAGTAGTGTGACAGGGAGCGAGCAGTACTTC. Translating it yields CASSVTGSEQYF. The rearrangement uses TRBV19 and TRBJ2-7; 7 positions agree with TRBD1. The CDR3 has 12 residues. The germline CDR1 and CDR2 sequences are LNHDA and SQIVND (reference sequence). With V trimmed by 5 bases and J by 6 bases, 4 bases remained unmatched.

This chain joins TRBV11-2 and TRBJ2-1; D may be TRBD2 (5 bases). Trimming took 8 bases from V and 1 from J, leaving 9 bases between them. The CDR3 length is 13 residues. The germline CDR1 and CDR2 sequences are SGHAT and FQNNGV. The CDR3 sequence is CASEGLSYNEQFF. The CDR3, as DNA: TGTGCCAGCGAGGGCCTATCCTACAATGAGCAGTTCTTC.

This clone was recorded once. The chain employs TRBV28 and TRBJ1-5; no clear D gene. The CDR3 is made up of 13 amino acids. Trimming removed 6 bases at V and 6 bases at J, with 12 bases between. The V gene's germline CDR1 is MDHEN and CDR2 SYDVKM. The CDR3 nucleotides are TGTGCCAGCAGAAGGCTTACGGGTCAGCCCCAGCATTTT. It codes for CASRRLTGQPQHF.

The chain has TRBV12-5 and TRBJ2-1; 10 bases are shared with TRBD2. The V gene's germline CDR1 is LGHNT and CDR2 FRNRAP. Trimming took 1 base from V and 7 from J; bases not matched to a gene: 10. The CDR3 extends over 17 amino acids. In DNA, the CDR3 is TGTGCTAGTGGTTTGGCCCATTGGAGCGGGGGGGCGAATGAGCAGTTCTTC. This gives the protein CASGLAHWSGGANEQFF.

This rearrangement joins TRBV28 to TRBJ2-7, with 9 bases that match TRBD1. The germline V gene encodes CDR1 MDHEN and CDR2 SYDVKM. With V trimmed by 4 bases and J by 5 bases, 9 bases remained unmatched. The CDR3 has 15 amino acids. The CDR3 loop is CASSSAGTGLHEQYF. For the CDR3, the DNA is TGTGCCAGCAGTTCCGCCGGGACAGGGCTCCACGAGCAGTACTTC.

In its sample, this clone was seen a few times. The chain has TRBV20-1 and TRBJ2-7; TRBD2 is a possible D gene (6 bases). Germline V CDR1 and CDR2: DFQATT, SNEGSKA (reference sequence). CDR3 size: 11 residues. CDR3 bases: TGCAGCGTGCTGGGGGGATACGAGCAGTACTTC. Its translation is CSVLGGYEQYF.

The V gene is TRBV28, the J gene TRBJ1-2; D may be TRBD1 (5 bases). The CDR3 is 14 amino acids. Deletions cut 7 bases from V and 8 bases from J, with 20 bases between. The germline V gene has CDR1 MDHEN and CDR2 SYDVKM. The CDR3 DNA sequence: TGTGCCAGCACCCTGGGAGGCAGGGCCTGGGGCTACACCTTC. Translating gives CASTLGGRAWGYTF.

CDR3 loop: CASRTSGGPTDTQYF. CDR3 nucleotide sequence: TGTGCCAGCCGGACCTCGGGGGGACCCACAGATACGCAGTATTTT. This rearrangement joins TRBV27 to TRBJ2-3, with TRBD2 matching 7 bases. The CDR3 sequence is 15 residues long. CDR1 is MNHEY, CDR2 SMNVEV, per germline (reference sequence). Losses at the gene ends were 8 bases for V and 2 bases for J; bases not matched to a gene: 10.

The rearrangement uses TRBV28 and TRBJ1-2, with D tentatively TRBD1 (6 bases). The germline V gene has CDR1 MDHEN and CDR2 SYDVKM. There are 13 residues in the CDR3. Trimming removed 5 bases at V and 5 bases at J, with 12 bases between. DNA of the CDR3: TGTGCCAGCAGTCCGCCAGGGGCGTATGGCTACACCTTC. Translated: CASSPPGAYGYTF.

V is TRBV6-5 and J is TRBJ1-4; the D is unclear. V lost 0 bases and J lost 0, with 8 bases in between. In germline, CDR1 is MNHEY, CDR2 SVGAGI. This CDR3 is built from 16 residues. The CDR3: CASSYSPQATNEKLFF. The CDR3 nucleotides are TGTGCCAGCAGTTACTCCCCACAAGCAACTAATGAAAAACTGTTTTTT.

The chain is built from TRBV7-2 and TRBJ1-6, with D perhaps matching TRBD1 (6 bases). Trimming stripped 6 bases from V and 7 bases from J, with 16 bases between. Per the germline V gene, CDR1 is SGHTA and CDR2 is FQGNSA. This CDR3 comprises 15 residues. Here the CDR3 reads CASRNAQGPNSPLHF. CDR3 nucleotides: TGTGCCAGCAGAAACGCCCAGGGGCCCAATTCACCCCTCCACTTT. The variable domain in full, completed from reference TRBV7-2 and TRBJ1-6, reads GAGVSQSPSNKVTEKGKDVELRCDPISGHTALYWYRQSLGQGLEFLIYFQGNSAPDKSGLPSDRFSAERTGGSVSTLTIQRTQQEDSAVYLCASRNAQGPNSPLHFGNGTRLTVT.